This T cell receptor beta chain was sequenced during a study of graft-versus-host responses after intestinal transplantation. As regards this clone: Its antigen is not identified.

TCRdb's table, derived via immunoSEQ multiplex PCR, lists solely in-frame clones and lacks some. This repertoire shows tens of thousands of clones, 80% to 90% found once; its top ten account for around 2.3%. Study-level results: Graft-donor T cell macrochimerism coincided with high graft-versus-host to host-versus-graft clonal ratios in allografts.

The CDR3 extends over 18 amino acids. This clonotype was sampled from a human donor who received an intestinal transplant. Sequenced material: unstimulated CD8+ T cells sorted from spleen or lymph node cells, taken before intestinal transplant. The rearrangement uses TRBV12-1 and TRBJ2-2; the table's D call, TRBD1, was not checked against the DNA. TRBV12-1 is shown as a pseudogene. CDR3 sequence reads: CASNLLPGTGDTTGELFF. The CDR3 region has the DNA TGTGCCAGCAACCTCCTGCCCGGGACAGGGGATACCACCGGGGAGCTGTTTTTT.